This TCR beta chain was documented in a study of CD8 T cells in ankylosing spondylitis. Study-wide points: Characteristic of ankylosing spondylitis blood, it appeared, was a TCR beta motif comprising about eight highly homologous variants. As reported, disease-linked clones showed significant enrichment in matched ankylosing spondylitis synovial fluid.

In this sample, this clonotype turned up a few times. The antigen is undetermined. Generation of TCR beta libraries employed quantitative 5'-RACE incorporating molecular barcodes. TCRdb reprocessed the 5' RACE reads with MiXCR, giving one entry per CDR3 protein. The repertoire holds some 270,000 distinct CDR3 sequences, with more than 25% as singletons. J lost 0 bases, V lost 0 bases, and 1 base had no gene match. Germline CDR1 reads DFQATT; CDR2 reads SNEGSKA (reference sequence). CDR3 length: 15 amino acids. This clonotype was obtained from a male donor with ankylosing spondylitis or in good health (not recorded which). This rearrangement joins TRBV20-1 to TRBJ2-1, with 8 bases lining up with TRBD2. Sequences were obtained from blood, either unsorted or a sorted T cell fraction (not recorded which). DNA for the CDR3: TGCAGTGCTAGAGATGGGACTAGCTCCTACAATGAGCAGTTCTTC. This sequence encodes CSARDGTSSYNEQFF.